This TCR beta chain was sequenced for a study of beta chain features in type 1 diabetes. Study at large: Researchers looked at over 100,000,000 sorted cells across all samples. Study results and limitations: PCR might pick shorter templates more often, in the same way for patients and controls. Type 1 diabetes patients showed fewer insertions and more deletions at VDJ junctions. Moderate but significant shortening of TCRB CDR3s was recorded in all four CD4+ subsets from Type 1 diabetes patients.

The V and J ends lost 3 bases and 5 bases respectively, with 10 bases between them. Germline assignment: CDR1 SNHLY and CDR2 FYNNEI. The CDR3 is 13 amino acids. As regards this clone: Its matching antigen is unknown.

The investigators reverse transcribed all of the isolated RNA, so they sequenced expressed TCRB transcripts. Libraries were prepared by immunoSEQ multiplex PCR; TCRdb keeps only in-frame clonotypes and omits some of them. The sample holds over 650,000 clones, about 14% seen once. J is TRBJ1-1 and V is TRBV2; D not resolved. The sequenced sample consisted of naive CD4+ T cells from blood. The TCR comes from a man between 18 and 35 years old with type 1 diabetes. The CDR3 is CASSDGRGTEAFF. The CDR3 bases are TGTGCCAGCAGTGACGGGCGAGGGACTGAAGCTTTCTTT.